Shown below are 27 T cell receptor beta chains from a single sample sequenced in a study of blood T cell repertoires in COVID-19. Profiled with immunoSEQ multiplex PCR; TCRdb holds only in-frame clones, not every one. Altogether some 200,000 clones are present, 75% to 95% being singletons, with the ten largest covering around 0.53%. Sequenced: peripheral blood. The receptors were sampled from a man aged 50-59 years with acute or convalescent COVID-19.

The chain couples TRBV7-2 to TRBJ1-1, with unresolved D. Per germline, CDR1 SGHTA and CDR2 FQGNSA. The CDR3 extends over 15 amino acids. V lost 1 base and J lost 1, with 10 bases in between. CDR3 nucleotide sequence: TGTGCCAGCAGCTTAGAATTAGGCGGGAACACTGAAGCTTTCTTT. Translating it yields CASSLELGGNTEAFF.

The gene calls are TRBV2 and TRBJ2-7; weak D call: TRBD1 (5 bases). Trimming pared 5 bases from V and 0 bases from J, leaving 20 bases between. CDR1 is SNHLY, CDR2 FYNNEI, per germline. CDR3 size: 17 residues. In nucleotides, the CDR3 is TGTGCCAGCAGTTTATCGACAGTACCAATGGGCTCCTACGAGCAGTACGTC. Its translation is CASSLSTVPMGSYEQYV.

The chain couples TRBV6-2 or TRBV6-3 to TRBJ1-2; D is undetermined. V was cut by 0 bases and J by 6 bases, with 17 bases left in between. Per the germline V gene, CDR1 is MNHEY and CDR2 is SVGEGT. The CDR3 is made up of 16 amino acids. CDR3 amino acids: CASSYSKDSSIHGYTF. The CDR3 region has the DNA TGTGCCAGCAGTTACTCCAAGGACTCCTCAATCCATGGCTACACCTTC.

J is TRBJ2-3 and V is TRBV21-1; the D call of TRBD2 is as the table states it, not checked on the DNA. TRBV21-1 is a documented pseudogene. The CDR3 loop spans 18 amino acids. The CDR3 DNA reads TGTGCCAGCAGCAACGGGACTAGCGGACCCAATAGCACGGGTACGCAGTATTTT. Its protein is CASSNGTSGPNSTGTQYF.

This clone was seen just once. CDR3 protein: CASSLRLEGTQYF. CDR3 DNA sequence: TGTGCCAGCAGTTTAAGATTGGAGGGGACCCAGTACTTC. V is TRBV6-5 and J is TRBJ2-5; possibly TRBD2 for D (6 bases). The ends were cut back, 4 bases at V and 7 bases at J, with 13 bases in the middle. The CDR3 runs 13 residues. The germline V gene has CDR1 MNHEY and CDR2 SVGAGI.

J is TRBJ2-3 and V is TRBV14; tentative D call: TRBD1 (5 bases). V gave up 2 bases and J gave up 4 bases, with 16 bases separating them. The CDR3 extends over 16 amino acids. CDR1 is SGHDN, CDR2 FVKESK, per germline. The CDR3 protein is CASSQLGQGYADTQYF. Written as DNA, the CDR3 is TGTGCCAGCAGCCAATTGGGGCAGGGATATGCAGATACGCAGTATTTT.

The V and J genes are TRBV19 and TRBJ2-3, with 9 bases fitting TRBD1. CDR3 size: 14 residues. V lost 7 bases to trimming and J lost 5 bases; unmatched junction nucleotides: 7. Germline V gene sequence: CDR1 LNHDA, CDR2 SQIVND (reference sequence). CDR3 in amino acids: CASTSGQGGDTQYF. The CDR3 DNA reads TGTGCCAGTACATCGGGACAGGGAGGAGATACGCAGTATTTT.

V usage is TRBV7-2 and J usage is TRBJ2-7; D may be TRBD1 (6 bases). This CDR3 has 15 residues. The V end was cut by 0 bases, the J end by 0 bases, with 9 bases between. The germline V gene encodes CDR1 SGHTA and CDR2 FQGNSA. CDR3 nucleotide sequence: TGTGCCAGCAGCTTAGCCGGGGACAACTCCTACGAGCAGTACTTC. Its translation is CASSLAGDNSYEQYF. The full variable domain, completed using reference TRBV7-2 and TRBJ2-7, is GAGVSQSPSNKVTEKGKDVELRCDPISGHTALYWYRQSLGQGLEFLIYFQGNSAPDKSGLPSDRFSAERTGGSVSTLTIQRTQQEDSAVYLCASSLAGDNSYEQYFGPGTRLTVT.

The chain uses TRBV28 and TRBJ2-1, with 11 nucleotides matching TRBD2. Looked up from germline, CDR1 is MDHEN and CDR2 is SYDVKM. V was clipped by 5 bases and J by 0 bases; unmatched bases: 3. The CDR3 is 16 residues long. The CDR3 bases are TGTGCCAGCAGTAGACTAGCGGGACTCTCCTACAATGAGCAGTTCTTC. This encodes CASSRLAGLSYNEQFF.

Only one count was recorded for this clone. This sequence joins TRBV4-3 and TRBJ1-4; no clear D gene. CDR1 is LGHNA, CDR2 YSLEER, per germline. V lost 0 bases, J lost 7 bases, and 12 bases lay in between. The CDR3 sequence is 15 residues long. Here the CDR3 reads CASSQDSWRFEKLFF. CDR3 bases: TGCGCCAGCAGCCAAGATTCATGGAGGTTTGAAAAACTGTTTTTT.

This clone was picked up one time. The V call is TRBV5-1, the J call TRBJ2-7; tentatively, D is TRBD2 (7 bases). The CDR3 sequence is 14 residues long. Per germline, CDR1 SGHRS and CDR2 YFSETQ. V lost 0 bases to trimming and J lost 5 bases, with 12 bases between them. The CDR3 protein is CASSLVGGLNEQYF. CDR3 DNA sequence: TGCGCCAGCAGCTTGGTGGGGGGGCTCAACGAGCAGTACTTC.

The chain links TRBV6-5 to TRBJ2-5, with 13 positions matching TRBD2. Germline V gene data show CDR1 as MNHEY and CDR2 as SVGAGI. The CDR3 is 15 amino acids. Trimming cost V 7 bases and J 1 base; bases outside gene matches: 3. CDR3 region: CASTLAGGPQETQYF. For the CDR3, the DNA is TGTGCCAGCACACTAGCGGGAGGGCCCCAAGAGACCCAGTACTTC.

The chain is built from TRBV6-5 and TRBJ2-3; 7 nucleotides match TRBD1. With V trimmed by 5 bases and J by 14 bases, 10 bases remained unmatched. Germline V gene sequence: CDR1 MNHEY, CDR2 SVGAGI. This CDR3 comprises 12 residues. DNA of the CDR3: TGTGCCAGCAGTCAGCGACAGGGCGCGTGGTATTTT. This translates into CASSQRQGAWYF.

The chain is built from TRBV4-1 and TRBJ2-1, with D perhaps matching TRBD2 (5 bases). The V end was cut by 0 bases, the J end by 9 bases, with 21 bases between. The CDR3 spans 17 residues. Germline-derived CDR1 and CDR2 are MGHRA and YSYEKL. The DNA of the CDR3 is TGCGCCAGCAGCCAAGATCCTGCCTCGGCTAGCAGGAGTGAGCAGTTCTTC. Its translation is CASSQDPASASRSEQFF.

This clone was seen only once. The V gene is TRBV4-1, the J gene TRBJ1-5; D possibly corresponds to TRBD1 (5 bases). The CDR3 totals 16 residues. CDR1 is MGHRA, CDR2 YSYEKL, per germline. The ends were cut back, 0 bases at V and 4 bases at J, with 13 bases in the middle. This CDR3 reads CASSQDQGRENQPQHF. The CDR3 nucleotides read TGCGCCAGCAGCCAAGATCAGGGCCGCGAAAATCAGCCCCAGCATTTT.

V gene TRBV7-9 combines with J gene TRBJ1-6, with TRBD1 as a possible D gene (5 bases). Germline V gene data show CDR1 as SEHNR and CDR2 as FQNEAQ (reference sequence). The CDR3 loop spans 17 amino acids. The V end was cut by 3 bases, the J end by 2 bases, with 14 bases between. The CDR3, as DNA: TGTGCCAGCAGCTTCTACACCCCACAGGCCTATAATTCACCCCTCCACTTT. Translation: CASSFYTPQAYNSPLHF.

The CDR3 DNA sequence: TGTGCCAGCAGCGCTTCACTAGCGGCTGAGACCCAGTACTTC. Protein sequence: CASSASLAAETQYF. V and J are TRBV9 and TRBJ2-5; 8 positions agree with TRBD2. Trimming at V came to 3 bases and at J to 5 bases, leaving 6 bases not matched to a gene. This CDR3 spans 14 amino acids. Germline values: CDR1 SGDLS, CDR2 YYNGEE.

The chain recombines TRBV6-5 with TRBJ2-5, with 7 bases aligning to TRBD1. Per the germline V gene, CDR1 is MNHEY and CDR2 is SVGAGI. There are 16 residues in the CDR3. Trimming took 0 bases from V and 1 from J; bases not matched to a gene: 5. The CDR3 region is CASSYSRDSTQETQYF. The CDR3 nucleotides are TGTGCCAGCAGTTACTCCCGGGACAGTACCCAAGAGACCCAGTACTTC.

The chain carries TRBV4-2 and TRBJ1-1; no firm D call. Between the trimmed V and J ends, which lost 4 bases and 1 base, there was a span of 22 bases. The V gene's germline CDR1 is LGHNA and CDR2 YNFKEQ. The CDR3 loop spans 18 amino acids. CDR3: CASSPFEGMIGENTEAFF. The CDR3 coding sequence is TGTGCCAGCAGCCCATTCGAGGGAATGATAGGTGAGAACACTGAAGCTTTCTTT.

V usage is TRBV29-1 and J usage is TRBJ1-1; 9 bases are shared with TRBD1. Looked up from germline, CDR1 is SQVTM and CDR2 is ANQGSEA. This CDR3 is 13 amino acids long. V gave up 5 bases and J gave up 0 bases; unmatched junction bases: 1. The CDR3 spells CSVRQGVNTEAFF. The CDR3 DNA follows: TGCAGCGTTAGACAGGGGGTGAACACTGAAGCTTTCTTT.

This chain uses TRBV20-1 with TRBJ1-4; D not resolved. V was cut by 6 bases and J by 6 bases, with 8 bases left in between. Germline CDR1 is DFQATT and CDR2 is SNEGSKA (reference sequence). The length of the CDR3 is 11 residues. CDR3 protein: CSAGGDEKLFF. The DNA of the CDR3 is TGCAGTGCGGGCGGGGATGAAAAACTGTTTTTT.

The DNA for the CDR3 is TGTGCCAGCTCACCAAGGGAGGCCGGGGAGCTGTTTTTT. It codes for CASSPREAGELFF. This rearrangement joins TRBV18 to TRBJ2-2, with D possibly TRBD2 on 6 matching bases. Trimming took off 2 bases at V and 6 bases at J, with 7 bases between the two ends. The CDR3 sequence is 13 residues long. The germline V gene encodes CDR1 KGHSH and CDR2 LQKENI.

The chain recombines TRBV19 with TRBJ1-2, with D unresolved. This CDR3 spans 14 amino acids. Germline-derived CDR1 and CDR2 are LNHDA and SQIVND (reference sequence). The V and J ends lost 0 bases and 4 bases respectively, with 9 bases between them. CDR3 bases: TGTGCCAGTAGTATAGACGTCCGCGTCTATGGCTACACCTTC. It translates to CASSIDVRVYGYTF. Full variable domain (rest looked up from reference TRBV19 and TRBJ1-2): DGGITQSPKYLFRKEGQNVTLSCEQNLNHDAMYWYRQDPGQGLRLIYYSQIVNDFQKGDIAEGYSVSREKKESFPLTVTSAQKNPTAFYLCASSIDVRVYGYTFGSGTRLTVV.

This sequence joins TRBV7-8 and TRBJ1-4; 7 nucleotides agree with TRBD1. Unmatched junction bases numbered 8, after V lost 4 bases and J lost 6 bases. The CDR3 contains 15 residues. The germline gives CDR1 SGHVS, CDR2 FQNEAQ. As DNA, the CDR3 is TGTGCCAGCAGCTCCGACAGGGTTCTCCATGAAAAACTGTTTTTT. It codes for CASSSDRVLHEKLFF. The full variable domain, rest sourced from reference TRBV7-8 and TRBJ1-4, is GAGVSQSPRYKVAKRGQDVALRCDPISGHVSLFWYQQALGQGPEFLTYFQNEAQLDKSGLPSDRFFAERPEGSVSTLKIQRTQQEDSAVYLCASSSDRVLHEKLFFGSGTQLSVL.

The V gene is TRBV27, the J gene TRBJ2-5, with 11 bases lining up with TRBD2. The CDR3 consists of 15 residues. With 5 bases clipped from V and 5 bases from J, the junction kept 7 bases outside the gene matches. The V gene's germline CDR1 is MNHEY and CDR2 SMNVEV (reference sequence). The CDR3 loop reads CASSVLAGGPETQYF. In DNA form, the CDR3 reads TGTGCCAGCAGTGTCTTAGCGGGAGGGCCTGAGACCCAGTACTTC.

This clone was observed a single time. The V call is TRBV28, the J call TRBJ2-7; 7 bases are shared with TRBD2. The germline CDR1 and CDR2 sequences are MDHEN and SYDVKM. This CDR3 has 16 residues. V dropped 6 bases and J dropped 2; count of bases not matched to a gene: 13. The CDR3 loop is CASSPRVGRIPYEQYF. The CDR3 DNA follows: TGTGCCAGCAGCCCCCGGGTCGGGAGGATCCCCTACGAGCAGTACTTC. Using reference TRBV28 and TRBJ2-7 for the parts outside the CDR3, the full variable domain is DVKVTQSSRYLVKRTGEKVFLECVQDMDHENMFWYRQDPGLGLRLIYFSYDVKMKEKGDIPEGYSVSREKKERFSLILESASTNQTSMYLCASSPRVGRIPYEQYFGPGTRLTVT.

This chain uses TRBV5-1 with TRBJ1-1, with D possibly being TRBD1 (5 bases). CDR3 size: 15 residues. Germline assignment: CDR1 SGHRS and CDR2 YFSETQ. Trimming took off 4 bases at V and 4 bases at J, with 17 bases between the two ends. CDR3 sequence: CASSHPFREGTEAFF. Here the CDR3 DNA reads TGCGCCAGCAGCCATCCTTTCAGGGAGGGCACTGAAGCTTTCTTT.